This is a list of T cell receptor beta chains from one sample in a study of T-cell reconstitution after alpha-beta-depleted transplantation in children. TCRdb redid the calling of the PCR reads with MiXCR, one entry per CDR3 protein. Of 640,000 or so distinct CDR3 sequences detected, 16% appear once; the ten largest clones hold over 0.95%. The sample was PBMCs from the stem cell graft donor, taken from the stem cell graft. All receptors derive from a human donor who donated a stem cell graft to a child with acute myeloid leukemia. Both conserved end residues are part of each CDR3. A D gene is named only where the DNA matches it firmly. Clone sizes are given selectively: once, few, many, or a class where the clone is expanded.

v_gene	d_gene	abundance	j_gene	CDR3aa	CDR3nt
TRBV18	-	few	TRBJ1-1	CASSPTMGGVSYEAFF	TGTGCCAGCTCACCTACCATGGGGGGAGTTAGTTATGAAGCTTTCTTT
TRBV5-1	-	few	TRBJ2-2	CASSPFQGPGELFF	TGCGCCAGCAGCCCTTTCCAGGGTCCCGGGGAGCTGTTTTTT
TRBV20-1	-	many	TRBJ2-5	CSALFTTVNQETQYF	TGCAGTGCTCTGTTTACCACGGTGAACCAAGAGACCCAGTACTTC
TRBV20-1	TRBD2	-	TRBJ2-1	CSARDGGYYNEQFF	TGCAGTGCTAGAGACGGGGGGTACTACAATGAGCAGTTCTTC
TRBV7-9	TRBD2	-	TRBJ2-1	CASSSPRGGGGNEQFF	TGTGCCAGCAGCTCTCCTCGTGGCGGGGGGGGAAATGAGCAGTTCTTC
TRBV20-1	-	many	TRBJ1-1	CSAGTGEAFF	TGCAGTGCCGGGACGGGGGAAGCTTTCTTT
TRBV20-1	-	many	TRBJ2-7	CSATTSYEQYF	TGCAGTGCTACGACCTCCTACGAGCAGTACTTC
TRBV5-1	-	few	TRBJ1-1	CASSLGGTRLNTEAFF	TGCGCCAGCAGCTTGGGAGGGACGAGACTGAACACTGAAGCTTTCTTT
TRBV28	-	-	TRBJ2-3	CAVWGQGDTQYF	TGTGCCGTCTGGGGGCAGGGAGATACGCAGTATTTT
TRBV10-3	-	-	TRBJ2-5	CAISGGPEETQYF	TGTGCCATCAGTGGAGGACCTGAAGAGACCCAGTACTTC
TRBV20-1	TRBD2	many	TRBJ2-5	CSASGGVETQETQYF	TGCAGTGCTAGTGGGGGGGTCGAGACTCAAGAGACCCAGTACTTC
TRBV5-1	-	-	TRBJ2-5	CASSLEPRDRMETQYF	TGCGCCAGCAGCTTGGAACCCCGGGATAGGATGGAGACCCAGTACTTC
TRBV20-1	TRBD1	many	TRBJ2-7	CSAKRDRQDEQYF	TGCAGTGCTAAACGGGACAGGCAGGACGAGCAGTACTTC
TRBV4-1	-	-	TRBJ1-2	CASSQVASGGYGYTF	TGCGCCAGCAGCCAAGTAGCGTCGGGCGGCTATGGCTACACCTTC
TRBV20-1	-	many	TRBJ2-5	CSARKGTGVAETQYF	TGCAGTGCTCGCAAGGGCACAGGAGTGGCCGAGACCCAGTACTTC
TRBV7-9	-	few	TRBJ2-5	CASSAKQETQYF	TGTGCCAGCAGCGCCAAACAAGAGACCCAGTACTTC
TRBV29-1	TRBD1	few	TRBJ2-1	CSVERRQGATPFSEQFF	TGCAGCGTTGAAAGGAGACAGGGGGCTACTCCATTCAGTGAGCAGTTCTTC
TRBV7-8	TRBD1	-	TRBJ2-1	CASSLTLRQGAVEQFF	TGTGCCAGCAGCTTAACTTTACGACAGGGGGCAGTGGAGCAGTTCTTC
TRBV3-1	-	-	TRBJ1-1	CASTGQSKNTEAFF	TGTGCCAGCACCGGGCAGAGCAAGAACACTGAAGCTTTCTTT
TRBV12-3/TRBV12-4	-	many	TRBJ2-4	CASSYDAKGAKNIQYF	TGTGCCAGCAGCTACGACGCTAAGGGAGCCAAAAACATTCAGTACTTC
TRBV12-3/TRBV12-4	TRBD1	few	TRBJ2-7	CASRGVGQGGYEQYF	TGTGCCAGCAGGGGCGTAGGACAGGGAGGCTACGAGCAGTACTTC
TRBV9	TRBD1	many	TRBJ2-1	CASSVQGAVSYNEQFF	TGTGCCAGCAGCGTACAGGGGGCGGTCTCCTACAATGAGCAGTTCTTC
TRBV5-1	-	-	TRBJ2-1	CASSPDRFSYNEQFF	TGCGCCAGCAGCCCCGACAGGTTCTCCTACAATGAGCAGTTCTTC